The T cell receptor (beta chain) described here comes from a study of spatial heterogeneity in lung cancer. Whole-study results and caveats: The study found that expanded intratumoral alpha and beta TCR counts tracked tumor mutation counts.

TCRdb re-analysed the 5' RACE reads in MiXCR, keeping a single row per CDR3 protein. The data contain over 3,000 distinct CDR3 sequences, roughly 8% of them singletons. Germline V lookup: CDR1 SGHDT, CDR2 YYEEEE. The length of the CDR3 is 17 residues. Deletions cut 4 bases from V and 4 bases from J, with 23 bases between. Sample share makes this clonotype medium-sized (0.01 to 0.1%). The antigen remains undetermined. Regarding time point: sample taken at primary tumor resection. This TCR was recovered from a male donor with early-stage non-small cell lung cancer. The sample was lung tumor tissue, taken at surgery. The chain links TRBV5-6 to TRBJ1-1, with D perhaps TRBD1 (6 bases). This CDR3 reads CASSQKIRTASFTEAFF. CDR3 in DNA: TGTGCCAGCAGCCAGAAGATCAGGACAGCATCGTTCACTGAAGCTTTCTTT.